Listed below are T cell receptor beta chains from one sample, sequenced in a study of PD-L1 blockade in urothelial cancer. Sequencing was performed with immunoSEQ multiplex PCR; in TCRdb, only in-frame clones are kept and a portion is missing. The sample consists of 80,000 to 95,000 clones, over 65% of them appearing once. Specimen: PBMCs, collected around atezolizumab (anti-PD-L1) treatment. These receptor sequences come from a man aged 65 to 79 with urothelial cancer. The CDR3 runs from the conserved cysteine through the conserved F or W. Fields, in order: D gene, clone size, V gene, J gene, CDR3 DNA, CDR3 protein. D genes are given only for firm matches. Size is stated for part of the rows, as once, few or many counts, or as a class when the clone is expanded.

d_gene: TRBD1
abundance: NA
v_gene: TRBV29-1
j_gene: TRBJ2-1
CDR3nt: TGCAGCGTTCGCCGGGACAGGGACAATGAGCAGTTCTTC
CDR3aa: CSVRRDRDNEQFF

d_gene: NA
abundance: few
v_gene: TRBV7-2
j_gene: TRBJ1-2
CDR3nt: TGTGCCAGCAGCTATGTTGGGGCTTACTATGGCTACACCTTC
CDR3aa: CASSYVGAYYGYTF

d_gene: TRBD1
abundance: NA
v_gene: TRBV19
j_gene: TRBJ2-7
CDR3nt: TGTGCCAGTAGTACCGGGACAGGGCTTTCCTACGAGCAGTACTTC
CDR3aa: CASSTGTGLSYEQYF

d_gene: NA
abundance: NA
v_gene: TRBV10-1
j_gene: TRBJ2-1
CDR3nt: TGCGCCAGCAGTGAGGGGGGGGCGGCCGAGCAGTTCTTC
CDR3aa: CASSEGGAAEQFF

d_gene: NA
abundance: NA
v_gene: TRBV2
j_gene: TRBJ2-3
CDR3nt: TGTGCCAGCAGCCCGGGACTGGGCACAGATACGCAGTATTTT
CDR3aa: CASSPGLGTDTQYF

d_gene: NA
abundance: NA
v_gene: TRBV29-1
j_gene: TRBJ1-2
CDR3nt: TGCAGCGTTGATGGAACTAGCGCGGGTAACTATGGCTACACCTTC
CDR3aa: CSVDGTSAGNYGYTF

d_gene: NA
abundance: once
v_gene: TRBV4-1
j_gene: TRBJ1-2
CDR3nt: TGCGCCAGCAGCCAAGCCGGCAGGGCCGGAATTTATGGCTACACCTTC
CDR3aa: CASSQAGRAGIYGYTF

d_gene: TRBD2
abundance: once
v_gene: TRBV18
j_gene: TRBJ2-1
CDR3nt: TGTGCCAGCTCACGGCCGGGGGGGCCTTACAATGAGCAGTTCTTC
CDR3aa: CASSRPGGPYNEQFF

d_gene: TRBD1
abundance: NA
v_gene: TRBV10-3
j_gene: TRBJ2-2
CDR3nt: TGTGCCATCAGTGGACGGACAGGGGGCGCGACCGGGGAGCTGTTTTTT
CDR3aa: CAISGRTGGATGELFF

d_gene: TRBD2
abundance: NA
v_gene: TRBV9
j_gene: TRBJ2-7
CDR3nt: TGTGCCAGCAGCCCCCGCGGGACTAGCGGGAGGGAGCAGTACTTC
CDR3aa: CASSPRGTSGREQYF

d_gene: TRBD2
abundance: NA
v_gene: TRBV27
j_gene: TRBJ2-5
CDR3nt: TGTGCCAGCAGTTTCAAGCGGGGGGTTCAAGAGACCCAGTACTTC
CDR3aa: CASSFKRGVQETQYF

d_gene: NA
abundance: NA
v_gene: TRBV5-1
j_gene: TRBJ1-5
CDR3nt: TGCGCCAGCAGCTTGGATGGGGGCGCGGGTCAGCCCCAGCATTTT
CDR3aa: CASSLDGGAGQPQHF

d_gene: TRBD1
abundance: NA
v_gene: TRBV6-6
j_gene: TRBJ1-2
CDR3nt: TGTGCCAGCAGCCTTGGGACAGCTAACTATGGCTACACCTTC
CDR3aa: CASSLGTANYGYTF

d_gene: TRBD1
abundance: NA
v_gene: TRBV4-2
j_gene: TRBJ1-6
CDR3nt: TGTGTCAGCAGCCGCCAGGGGGCAGGGAACAATTCACCCCTCCACTTT
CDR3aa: CVSSRQGAGNNSPLHF

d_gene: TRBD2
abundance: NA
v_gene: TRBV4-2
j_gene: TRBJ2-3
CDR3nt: TGTGCCAGCAGCCAGGAACAAGGGCGGGGGGGCCTATCAGATACGCAGTATTTT
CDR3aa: CASSQEQGRGGLSDTQYF

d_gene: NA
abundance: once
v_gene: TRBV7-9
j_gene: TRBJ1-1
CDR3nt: TGTGCCAGCAACCAGGACCGGGGAACTGAAGCTTTCTTT
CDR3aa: CASNQDRGTEAFF

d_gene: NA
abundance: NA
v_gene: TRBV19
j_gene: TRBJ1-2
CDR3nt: TGTGCCAGTAGTATAGCGTCAGGCAACTATGGCTACACCTTC
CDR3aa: CASSIASGNYGYTF

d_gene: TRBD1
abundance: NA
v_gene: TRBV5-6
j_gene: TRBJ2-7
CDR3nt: TGTGCCAGCAGCCCCGGGACAGGGGTTGGCGACGAGCAGTACTTC
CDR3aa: CASSPGTGVGDEQYF

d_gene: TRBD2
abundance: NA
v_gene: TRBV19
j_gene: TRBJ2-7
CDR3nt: TGTGCCAGTAGTATGGGGAGGGTCGGGAGTTCCTACGAGCAGTACTTC
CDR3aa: CASSMGRVGSSYEQYF

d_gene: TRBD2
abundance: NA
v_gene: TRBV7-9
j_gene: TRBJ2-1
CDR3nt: TGTGCCAGCAGCTTAAGTAGCGGGGGGAGCAATGAGCAGTTCTTC
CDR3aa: CASSLSSGGSNEQFF

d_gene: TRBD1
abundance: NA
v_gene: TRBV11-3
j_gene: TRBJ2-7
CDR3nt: TGTGCCAGCAATAAGGACAGGTCCTACGAGCAGTACTTC
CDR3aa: CASNKDRSYEQYF

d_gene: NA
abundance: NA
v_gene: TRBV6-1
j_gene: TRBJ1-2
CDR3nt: TGTGCCAGCAGTGAAAACGGGAATAGTTATGGCTACACCTTC
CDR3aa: CASSENGNSYGYTF

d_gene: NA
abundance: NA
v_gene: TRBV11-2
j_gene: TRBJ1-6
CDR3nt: TGTGCCAGCAGCTTAGATCGACCAGGGAATTCACCCCTCCACTTT
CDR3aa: CASSLDRPGNSPLHF